These 11 T cell receptor beta chains came from one sample sequenced in a study of blood T cell repertoires in COVID-19. Data came from immunoSEQ multiplex PCR; TCRdb stores just in-frame clones and leaves some out. Of 200,000 to 300,000 clones in the sample, more than 80% are singletons; the top ten hold around 5.2%. The sequenced material came from peripheral blood. The receptors stem from a human donor in a cohort sampled during active COVID-19.

The rearrangement joins TRBV18 to TRBJ1-4, with a tentative D call TRBD1 (6 bases). The CDR3 has 15 residues. Per germline, CDR1 KGHSH and CDR2 LQKENI. Trimming took off 3 bases at V and 0 bases at J, with 8 bases between the two ends. CDR3 DNA: TGTGCCAGCTCACCGGACAGTGCAACTAATGAAAAACTGTTTTTT. Encoded protein: CASSPDSATNEKLFF.

V usage is TRBV5-1 and J usage is TRBJ1-1, with D uncertain. V was cut by 0 bases and J by 0 bases, with 6 bases left in between. From germline, CDR1 is SGHRS and CDR2 YFSETQ. The CDR3 is 14 amino acids. The CDR3 DNA is TGCGCCAGCAGCTTGGGCGTTATGAACACTGAAGCTTTCTTT. This codes for CASSLGVMNTEAFF.

There are a few counts of this clone. The chain combines TRBV19 with TRBJ1-6, with 7 bases lining up with TRBD1. The CDR3 is made up of 15 amino acids. V was clipped by 6 bases and J by 0 bases; unmatched bases: 2. Germline values: CDR1 LNHDA, CDR2 SQIVND (reference sequence). The CDR3: CASSGQDSYNSPLHF. Here the CDR3 DNA reads TGTGCCAGTAGCGGACAGGACTCCTATAATTCACCCCTCCACTTT.

J is TRBJ2-3 and V is TRBV19; TRBD2 is a possible D gene (5 bases). The V end was cut by 5 bases, the J end by 0 bases, with 6 bases between. This CDR3 has 13 amino acids. The germline CDR1 and CDR2 sequences are LNHDA and SQIVND (reference sequence). The CDR3 region has the DNA TGTGCCAGTAGTGGCGGGAGCACAGATACGCAGTATTTT. Translation: CASSGGSTDTQYF.

The table lists this clone with a few counts. The chain joins TRBV27 to TRBJ2-2; 8 nucleotides agree with TRBD1. Trimming took 6 bases from V and 8 from J; bases not matched to a gene: 8. CDR1 is MNHEY, CDR2 SMNVEV, per germline (reference sequence). This CDR3 has 14 residues. CDR3 DNA: TGTGCCAGCAGACTACTCAGGGGGCCGGGGGAGCTGTTTTTT. It specifies CASRLLRGPGELFF.

The chain recombines TRBV6-1 with TRBJ1-1, with D possibly TRBD1 on 5 matching bases. The CDR3 extends over 13 amino acids. The germline gives CDR1 MNHNS, CDR2 SASEGT. Trimming took off 2 bases at V and 7 bases at J, with 11 bases between the two ends. The CDR3 nucleotides are TGTGCCAGCAGTGAAAGGAGACAGCTTGAAGCTTTCTTT. Amino acids: CASSERRQLEAFF.

The gene calls are TRBV9 and TRBJ2-7; tentative D call: TRBD2 (5 bases). The V gene's germline CDR1 is SGDLS and CDR2 YYNGEE. The CDR3 is 15 residues long. V gave up 2 bases and J gave up 2 bases, with 14 bases separating them. CDR3 DNA: TGTGCCAGCAGCGTCTCTCATCTGGGAGCCTACGAGCAGTACTTC. It is translated as CASSVSHLGAYEQYF.

This chain uses TRBV7-6 with TRBJ2-5; 7 nucleotides match TRBD1. The CDR3 totals 14 residues. Trimming removed 4 bases from V and 2 bases from J; junction bases left unmatched: 4. Germline CDR1 is SGHVS and CDR2 is FNYEAQ. The DNA for the CDR3 is TGTGCCAGCAGCTCCGGACAGGTACAAGAGACCCAGTACTTC. Its translation is CASSSGQVQETQYF.

This clone is a singleton in its sample. This chain joins TRBV28 and TRBJ2-1; 13 bases are shared with TRBD2. CDR3 length equals 16 residues. CDR1 is MDHEN and CDR2 is SYDVKM in the germline V gene. V dropped 6 bases and J dropped 4; count of bases not matched to a gene: 6. As DNA, the CDR3 is TGTGCCAGCAGGCCCGGACTAGCGGGAGCTTACAATGAGCAGTTCTTC. It yields the protein CASRPGLAGAYNEQFF.

The chain employs TRBV28 and TRBJ2-7; 8 nucleotides agree with TRBD2. This CDR3 has 14 residues. Germline V gene lookup returns CDR1 MDHEN and CDR2 SYDVKM. The junction had 12 bases not matched to a gene; V was cut back by 10 bases and J by 4 bases. CDR3 sequence (DNA): TGTGCCACCGAAGCAACGGGGGGGTTTTACGAGCAGTACTTC. Translation gives CATEATGGFYEQYF.

The genes are TRBV24-1 and TRBJ2-1, with D perhaps TRBD2 (5 bases). Germline V gene lookup returns CDR1 KGHDR and CDR2 SFDVKD. Trimming took off 5 bases at V and 6 bases at J, with 22 bases between the two ends. The CDR3 is 17 amino acids. In nucleotides, the CDR3 is TGTGCCACCAGTGGTGAAGGGCTAGCAACTGCCGCCAATGAGCAGTTCTTC. Translated: CATSGEGLATAANEQFF.